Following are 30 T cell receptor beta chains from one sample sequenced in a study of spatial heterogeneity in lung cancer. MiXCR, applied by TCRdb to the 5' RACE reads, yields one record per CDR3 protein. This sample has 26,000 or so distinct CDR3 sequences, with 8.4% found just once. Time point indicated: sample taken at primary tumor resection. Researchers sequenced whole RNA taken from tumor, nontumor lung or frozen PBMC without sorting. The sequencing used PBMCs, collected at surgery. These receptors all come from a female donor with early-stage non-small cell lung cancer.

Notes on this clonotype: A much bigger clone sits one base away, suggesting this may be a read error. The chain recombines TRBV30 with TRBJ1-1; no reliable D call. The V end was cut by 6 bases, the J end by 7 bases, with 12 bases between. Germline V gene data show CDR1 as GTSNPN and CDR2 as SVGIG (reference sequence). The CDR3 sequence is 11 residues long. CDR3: CACSNINEAFF. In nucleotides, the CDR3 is TGTGCCTGCAGTAACATAAATGAAGCTTTCTTT.

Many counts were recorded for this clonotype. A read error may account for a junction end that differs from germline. This CDR3 reads CASTVDGTTKYIQYF. In nucleotides, the CDR3 is TGTGCCAGCACCGTGGATGGGACAACCAAATACATTCAGTACTTC. The chain joins TRBV27 to TRBJ2-4, with D perhaps matching TRBD1 (6 bases). Germline V gene data show CDR1 as MNHEY and CDR2 as SMNVEV (reference sequence). This CDR3 contains 15 residues.

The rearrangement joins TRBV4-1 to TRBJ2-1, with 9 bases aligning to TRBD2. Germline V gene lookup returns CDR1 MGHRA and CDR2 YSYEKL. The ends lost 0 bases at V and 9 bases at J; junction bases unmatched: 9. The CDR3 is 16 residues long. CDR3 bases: TGCGCCAGCAGCCAAGATGGCCTAGCGGGAATAGCTGAGCAGTTCTTC. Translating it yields CASSQDGLAGIAEQFF.

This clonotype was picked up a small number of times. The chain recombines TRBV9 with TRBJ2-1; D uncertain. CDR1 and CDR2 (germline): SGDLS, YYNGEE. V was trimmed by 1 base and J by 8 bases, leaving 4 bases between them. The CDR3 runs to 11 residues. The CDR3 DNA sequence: TGTGCCAGCAGCGTAAACCATGAGCAGTTCTTC. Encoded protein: CASSVNHEQFF.

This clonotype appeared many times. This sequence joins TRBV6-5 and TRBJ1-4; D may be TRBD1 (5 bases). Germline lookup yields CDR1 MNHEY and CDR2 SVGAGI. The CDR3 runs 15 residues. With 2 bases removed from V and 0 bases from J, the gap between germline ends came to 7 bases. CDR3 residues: CASSYTTATNEKLFF. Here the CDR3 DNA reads TGTGCCAGCAGTTACACGACAGCAACTAATGAAAAACTGTTTTTT.

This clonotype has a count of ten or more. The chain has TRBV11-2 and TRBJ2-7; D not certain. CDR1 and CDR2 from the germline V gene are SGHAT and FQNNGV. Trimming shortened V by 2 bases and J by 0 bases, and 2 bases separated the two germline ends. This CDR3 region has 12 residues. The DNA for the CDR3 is TGTGCCAGCAGCTTAACCTCCTACGAGCAGTACTTC. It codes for CASSLTSYEQYF. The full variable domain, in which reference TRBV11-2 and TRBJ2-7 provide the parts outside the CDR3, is EAGVAQSPRYKIIEKRQSVAFWCNPISGHATLYWYQQILGQGPKLLIQFQNNGVVDDSQLPKDRFSAERLKGVDSTLKIQPAKLEDSAVYLCASSLTSYEQYFGPGTRLTVT.

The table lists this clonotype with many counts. The CDR3 loop reads CASSLDGLYNEQFF. The CDR3, as DNA: TGTGCCAGCAGCTTAGATGGCCTTTACAATGAGCAGTTCTTC. This rearrangement joins TRBV7-2 to TRBJ2-1; D ambiguous. V was clipped by 1 base and J by 4 bases, with 8 bases between them. Germline V gene lookup returns CDR1 SGHTA and CDR2 FQGNSA. The CDR3 consists of 14 residues.

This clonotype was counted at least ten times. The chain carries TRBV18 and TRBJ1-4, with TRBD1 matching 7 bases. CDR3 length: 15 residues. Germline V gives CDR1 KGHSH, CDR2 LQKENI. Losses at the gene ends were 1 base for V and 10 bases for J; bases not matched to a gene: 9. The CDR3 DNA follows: TGTGCCAGCTCACCACGGGACAGCCAAGCGGGAAAACTGTTTTTT. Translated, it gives CASSPRDSQAGKLFF.

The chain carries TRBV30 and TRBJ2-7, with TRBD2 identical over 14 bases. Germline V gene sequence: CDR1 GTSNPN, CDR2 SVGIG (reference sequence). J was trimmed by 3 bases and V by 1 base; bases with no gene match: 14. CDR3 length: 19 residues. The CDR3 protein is CAWSDSGTSGRNSFYEQYF. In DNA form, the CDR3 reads TGTGCCTGGAGTGATTCAGGGACTAGCGGGAGAAACTCCTTCTACGAGCAGTACTTC. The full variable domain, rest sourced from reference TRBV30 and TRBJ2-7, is SQTIHQWPATLVQPVGSPLSLECTVEGTSNPNLYWYRQAAGRGLQLLFYSVGIGQISSEVPQNLSASRPQDRQFILSSKKLLLSDSGFYLCAWSDSGTSGRNSFYEQYFGPGTRLTVT.

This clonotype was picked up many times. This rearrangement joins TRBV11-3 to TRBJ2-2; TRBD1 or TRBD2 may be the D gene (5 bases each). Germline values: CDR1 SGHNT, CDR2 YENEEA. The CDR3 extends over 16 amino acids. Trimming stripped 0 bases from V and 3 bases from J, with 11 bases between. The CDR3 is CASSLDRELDTGELFF. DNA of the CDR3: TGTGCCAGCAGCTTAGACAGGGAGCTTGACACCGGGGAGCTGTTTTTT.

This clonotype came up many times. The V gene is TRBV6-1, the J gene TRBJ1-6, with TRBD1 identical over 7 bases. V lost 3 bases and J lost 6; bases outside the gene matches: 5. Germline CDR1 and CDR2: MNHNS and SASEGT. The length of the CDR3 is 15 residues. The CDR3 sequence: CASSDTGQSNSPLHF. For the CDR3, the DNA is TGTGCCAGCAGTGACACGGGACAGTCTAATTCACCCCTCCACTTT.

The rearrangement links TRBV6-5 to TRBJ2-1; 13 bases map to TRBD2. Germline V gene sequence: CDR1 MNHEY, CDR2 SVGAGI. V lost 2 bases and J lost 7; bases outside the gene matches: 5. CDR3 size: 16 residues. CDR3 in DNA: TGTGCCAGCAGTTACAGACTAGCGGGAGGAGGTAATGAGCAGTTCTTC. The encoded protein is CASSYRLAGGGNEQFF.

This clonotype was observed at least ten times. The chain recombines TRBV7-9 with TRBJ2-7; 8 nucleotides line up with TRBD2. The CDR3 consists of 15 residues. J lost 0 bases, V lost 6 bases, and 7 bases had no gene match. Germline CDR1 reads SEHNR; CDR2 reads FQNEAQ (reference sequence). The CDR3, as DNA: TGTGCCAGCAGTTTCAGCGGGAGTAACTCCTACGAGCAGTACTTC. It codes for CASSFSGSNSYEQYF.

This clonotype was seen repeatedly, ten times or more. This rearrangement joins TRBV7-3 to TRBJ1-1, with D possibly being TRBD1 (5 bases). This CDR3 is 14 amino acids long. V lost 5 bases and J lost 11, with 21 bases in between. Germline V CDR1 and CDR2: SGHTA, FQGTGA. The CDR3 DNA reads TGTGCCAGCAGCCTAGTGGGACTACCTCATGACGCTTTCTTT. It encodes CASSLVGLPHDAFF.

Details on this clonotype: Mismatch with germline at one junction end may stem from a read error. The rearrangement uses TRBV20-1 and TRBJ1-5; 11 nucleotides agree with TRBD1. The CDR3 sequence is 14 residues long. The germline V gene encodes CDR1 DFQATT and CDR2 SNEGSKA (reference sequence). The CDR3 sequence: CSALGQGVGQLQHF. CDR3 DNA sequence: TGCAGTGCCCTGGGACAGGGGGTAGGTCAGCTCCAGCATTTT.

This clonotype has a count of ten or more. The chain's CDR3 is CSVTPGPVNTEAFF. The CDR3 DNA is TGCAGCGTTACTCCGGGACCCGTGAACACTGAAGCTTTCTTT. The J gene is TRBJ1-1, the V gene TRBV29-1; tentative D call: TRBD1 (5 bases). The germline gives CDR1 SQVTM, CDR2 ANQGSEA. Trimming took off 5 bases at V and 0 bases at J, with 13 bases between the two ends. The CDR3 contains 14 residues.

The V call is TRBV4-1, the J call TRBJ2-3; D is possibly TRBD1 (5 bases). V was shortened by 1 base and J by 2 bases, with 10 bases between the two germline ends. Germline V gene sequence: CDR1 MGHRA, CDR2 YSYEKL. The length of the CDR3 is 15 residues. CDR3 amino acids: CASSQGRQYTDTQYF. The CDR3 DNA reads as TGCGCCAGCAGCCAAGGGAGACAGTACACAGATACGCAGTATTTT.

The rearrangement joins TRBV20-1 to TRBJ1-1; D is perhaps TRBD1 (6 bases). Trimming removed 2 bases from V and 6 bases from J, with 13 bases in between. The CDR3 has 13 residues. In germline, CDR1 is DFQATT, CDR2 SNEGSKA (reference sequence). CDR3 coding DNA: TGCAGTGCTAGACATACAGGGAGAGCTGAAGCTTTCTTT. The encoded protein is CSARHTGRAEAFF.

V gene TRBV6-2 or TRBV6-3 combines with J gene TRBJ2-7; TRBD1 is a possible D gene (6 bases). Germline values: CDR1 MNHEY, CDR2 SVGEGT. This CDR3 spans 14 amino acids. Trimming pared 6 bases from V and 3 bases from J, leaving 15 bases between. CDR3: CASRTGQGNYEQYV. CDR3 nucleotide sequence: TGTGCCAGCAGAACCGGCCAGGGGAACTACGAGCAGTACGTC.

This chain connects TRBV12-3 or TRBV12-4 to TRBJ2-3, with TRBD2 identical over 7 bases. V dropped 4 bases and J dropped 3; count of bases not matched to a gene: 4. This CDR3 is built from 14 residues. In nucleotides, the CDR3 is TGTGCCAGCAGTTGGGACGGGAGGACAGATACGCAGTATTTT. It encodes CASSWDGRTDTQYF.

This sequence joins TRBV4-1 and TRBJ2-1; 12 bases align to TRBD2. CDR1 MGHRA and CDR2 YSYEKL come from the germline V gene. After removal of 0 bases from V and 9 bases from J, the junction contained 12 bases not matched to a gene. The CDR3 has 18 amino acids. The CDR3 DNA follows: TGCGCCAGCAGCCAAGATTGGGCGGCTAGCGGGAGGGCCATTGAGCAGTTCTTC. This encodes CASSQDWAASGRAIEQFF.

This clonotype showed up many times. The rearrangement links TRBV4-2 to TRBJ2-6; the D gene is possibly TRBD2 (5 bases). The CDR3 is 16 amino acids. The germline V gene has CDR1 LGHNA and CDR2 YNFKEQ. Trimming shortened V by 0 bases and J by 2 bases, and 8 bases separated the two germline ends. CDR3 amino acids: CASSQDFGTGANVLTF. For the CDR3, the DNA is TGTGCCAGCAGCCAAGATTTCGGGACTGGGGCCAACGTCCTGACTTTC.

The CDR3 is CASSKGQSHNTEAFF. The CDR3 bases are TGTGCCAGTAGTAAGGGACAGAGCCACAACACTGAAGCTTTCTTT. This rearrangement joins TRBV19 to TRBJ1-1; 7 bases fit TRBD1. J lost 2 bases, V lost 4 bases, and 7 bases had no gene match. In germline, CDR1 is LNHDA, CDR2 SQIVND (reference sequence). This CDR3 is 15 amino acids long.

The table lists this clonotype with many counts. For the CDR3, the DNA is TGTGCCAGCAGTTTTGAGGGGAACACCGGGGAGCTGTTTTTT. It yields the protein CASSFEGNTGELFF. J is TRBJ2-2 and V is TRBV12-3 or TRBV12-4, with TRBD2 as a possible D gene (5 bases). This CDR3 spans 14 amino acids. Trimming took 3 bases from V and 1 from J, leaving 6 bases between them.

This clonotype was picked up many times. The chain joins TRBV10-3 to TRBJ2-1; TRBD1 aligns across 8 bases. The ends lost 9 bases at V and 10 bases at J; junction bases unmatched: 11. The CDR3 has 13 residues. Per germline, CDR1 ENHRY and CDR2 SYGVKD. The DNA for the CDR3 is TGTGCCATTCTCCGAGGACAGGGAGACGAGCAGTTCTTC. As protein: CAILRGQGDEQFF.

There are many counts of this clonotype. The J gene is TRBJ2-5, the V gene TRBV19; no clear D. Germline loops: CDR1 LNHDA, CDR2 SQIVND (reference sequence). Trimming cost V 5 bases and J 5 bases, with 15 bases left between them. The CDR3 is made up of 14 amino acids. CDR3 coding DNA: TGTGCCAGTAGTTCCGGCCCCTCGAGGGAGACCCAGTACTTC. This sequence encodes CASSSGPSRETQYF.

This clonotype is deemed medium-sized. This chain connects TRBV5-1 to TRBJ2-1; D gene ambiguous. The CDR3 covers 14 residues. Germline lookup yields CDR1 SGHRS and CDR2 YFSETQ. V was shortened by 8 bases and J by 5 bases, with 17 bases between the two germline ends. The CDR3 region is CASNTANPNNEQFF. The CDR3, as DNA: TGCGCCAGTAATACGGCCAATCCTAACAATGAGCAGTTCTTC. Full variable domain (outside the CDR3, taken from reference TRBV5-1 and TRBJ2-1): KAGVTQTPRYLIKTRGQQVTLSCSPISGHRSVSWYQQTPGQGLQFLFEYFSETQRNKGNFPGRFSGRQFSNSRSEMNVSTLELGDSALYLCASNTANPNNEQFFGPGTRLTVL.

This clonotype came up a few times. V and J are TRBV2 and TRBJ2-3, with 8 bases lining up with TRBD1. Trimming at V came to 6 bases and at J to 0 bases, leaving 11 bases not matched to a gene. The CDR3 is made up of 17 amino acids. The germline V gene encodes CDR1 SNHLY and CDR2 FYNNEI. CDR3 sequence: CASSILTRDRSTDTQYF. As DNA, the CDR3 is TGTGCCAGCAGCATCTTAACGAGGGACAGGAGCACAGATACGCAGTATTTT.

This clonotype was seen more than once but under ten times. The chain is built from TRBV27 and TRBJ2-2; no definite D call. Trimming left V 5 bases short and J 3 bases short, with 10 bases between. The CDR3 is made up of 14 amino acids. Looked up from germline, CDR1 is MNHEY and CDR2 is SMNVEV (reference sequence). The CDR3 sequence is CASSPLRDTGELFF. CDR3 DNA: TGTGCCAGCAGTCCCCTCCGGGACACCGGGGAGCTGTTTTTT.

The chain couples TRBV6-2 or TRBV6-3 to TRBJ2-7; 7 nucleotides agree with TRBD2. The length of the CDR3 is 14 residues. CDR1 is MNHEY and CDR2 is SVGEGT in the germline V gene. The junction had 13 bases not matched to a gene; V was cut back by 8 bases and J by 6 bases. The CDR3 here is CASERVAGVGEQYV. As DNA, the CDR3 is TGTGCCAGCGAGAGGGTAGCGGGTGTAGGCGAGCAGTACGTC.